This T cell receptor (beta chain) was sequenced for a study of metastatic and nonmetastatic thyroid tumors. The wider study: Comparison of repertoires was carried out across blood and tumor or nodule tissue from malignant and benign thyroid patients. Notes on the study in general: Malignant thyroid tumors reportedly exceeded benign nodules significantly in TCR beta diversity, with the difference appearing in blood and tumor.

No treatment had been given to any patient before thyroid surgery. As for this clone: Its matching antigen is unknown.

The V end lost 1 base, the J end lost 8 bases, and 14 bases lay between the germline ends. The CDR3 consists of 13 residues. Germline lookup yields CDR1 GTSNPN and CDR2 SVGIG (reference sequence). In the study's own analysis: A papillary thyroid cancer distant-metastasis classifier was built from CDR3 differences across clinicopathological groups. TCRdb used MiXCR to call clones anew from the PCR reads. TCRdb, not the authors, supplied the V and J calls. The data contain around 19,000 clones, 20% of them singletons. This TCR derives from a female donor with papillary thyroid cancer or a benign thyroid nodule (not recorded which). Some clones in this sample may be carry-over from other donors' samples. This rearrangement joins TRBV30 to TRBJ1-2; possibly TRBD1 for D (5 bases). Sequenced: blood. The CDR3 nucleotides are TGTGCCTGGAGTGGCTGGGGGAATGTAGGCTACACCTTC. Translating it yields CAWSGWGNVGYTF.